This TCR beta chain was documented in a study of identical twins. CDR3 length: 13 residues. Between the trimmed V and J ends, which lost 6 bases and 6 bases, there was a span of 14 bases. MiXCR, applied by TCRdb to the 5' RACE reads, yields one record per CDR3 protein. The sample includes about 890,000 distinct CDR3 sequences, about 12% seen only once; the top ten take around 1.6%. Study-level findings and limits: There is a chance that invariant MAIT and iNKT cells partially muddied zero-insertion analyses.

This clonotype was detected a few times. The antigen remains undetermined. The same data also contributed to another study, on yellow fever vaccine responses in identical twins.

This TCR derives from a woman aged 18-29 years in good health. The chain has TRBV12-3 or TRBV12-4 and TRBJ1-1; D remains unclear. The sequenced material came from PBMCs. In nucleotides, the CDR3 is TGTGCCAGCAGCGTAGACGGCGGGGCTGAAGCTTTCTTT. Translated, it gives CASSVDGGAEAFF.